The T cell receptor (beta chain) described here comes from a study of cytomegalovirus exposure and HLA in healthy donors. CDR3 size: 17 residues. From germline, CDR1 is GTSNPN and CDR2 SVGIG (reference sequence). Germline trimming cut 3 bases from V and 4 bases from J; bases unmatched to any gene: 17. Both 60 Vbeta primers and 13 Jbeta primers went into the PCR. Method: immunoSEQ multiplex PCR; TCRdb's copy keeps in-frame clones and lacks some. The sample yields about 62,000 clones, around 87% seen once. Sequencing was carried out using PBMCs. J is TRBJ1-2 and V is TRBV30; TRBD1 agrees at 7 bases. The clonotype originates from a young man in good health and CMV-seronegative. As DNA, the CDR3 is TGTGCCTGGAGAATCCCCGGGACAGCATACAGCGGCTATGGCTACACCTTC. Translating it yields CAWRIPGTAYSGYGYTF.